This TCR beta chain was captured in a study of blood T cell repertoires in COVID-19 (dated by TCRdb to the early 2020s). With respect to the entire study: Samples from collaborators originated in the United States, Italy and Spain and spanned both the acute and convalescent phases of COVID-19. The prospective study material was composed of cDNA or gDNA derived from T cells, B-cell-depleted T cells, or PBMCs. Subjects who had been exposed to COVID-19, were actively infected with it, or had recovered from it provided the deeply sampled blood TCRbeta repertoires that made up the dataset. The repertoires were made available in a free public database intended to serve as a resource for research on the immune response to SARS-CoV-2. Samples came from the ongoing ImmuneRACE study (first 160 participants) plus 1,254 subjects from 6 global collaborators. A de-identified subject ID, COVID-19 status, age in years and sex were almost always included in the sample metadata. HLA class I and class II types, where available, came from metadata supplied by the sample provider rather than from assay-based typing.

Reading from cysteine to phenylalanine, the CDR3 counts 15 amino acids. The only DNA kept is the CDR3, 45 bases in frame from the first base. V ends up 2 bases short and J 0 bases short, with an unmatched junction base count of 2. The germline V gene provides CDR1 SGHRS and CDR2 YFSETQ. The immunoSEQ Assay, a bias-controlled multiplex PCR, was used to amplify TCRbeta CDR3 regions from genomic DNA. Regarding the original processing steps: Within the assay, amplification of reference gene primers was used to estimate how many nucleated cells each sample contained. Sequence reads were collapsed and filtered to measure the absolute abundance of every unique TCRbeta CDR3 rearrangement. Productive Simpson clonality was computed per sample as the square root of Simpson's diversity index over productive rearrangements. TCRdb took over this immuneACCESS table, retaining in-frame rearrangements with V and J assigned. Such tables are incomplete; in checked studies, under half of the missing clones stem from an unresolved V gene, and the remainder is unexplained. Clone size and V and J calls were adopted from that table, with D and trimming inferred from the DNA. The sample yields roughly 100,000 clones; around 83% were counted once. The top ten clonotypes cover 2.1% of the sample.

Concerning this clone: Which antigen it targets is not known. No much larger clone exists at a distance of one base, and base qualities are not known. The sample contains more than one DNA sequence encoding this CDR3.

Collaborating institutions collected whole blood in K2EDTA tubes following their own protocols. Collaborator samples were shipped for TCRbeta analysis as frozen whole blood, isolated PBMCs, or DNA extracted from either sample type. The study at large found these results: How much clinical and demographic metadata was included differed by source and by participant, and the metadata was provided uncurated.

Sequenced: peripheral blood. Recombination connected TRBV5-1 to TRBJ2-1; the central 7 bases match TRBD2. The TCR sequence derives from a human donor in a cohort sampled during active COVID-19. CDR3 region: CASSFSGSSYNEQFF. The nucleotides are TGCGCCAGCAGCTTTAGCGGGTCCTCCTACAATGAGCAGTTCTTC.